Following are 3 T cell receptor beta chains from one sample sequenced in a study of blood T cells in healthy people across ages. The use of a sample-barcoded 5' primer and a J-beta primer mix characterized a second PCR of roughly 7 to 12 cycles. TCRdb ran MiXCR on the 5' RACE reads and lists one entry per CDR3 protein. The table lists around 900,000 distinct CDR3 sequences, about 51% of them singletons. Source material: blood. Receptors originate from an older woman in good health.

A word on this clonotype: A junction boundary mismatches the germline segment, possibly from a read error. This chain connects TRBV20-1 to TRBJ2-1; weak D call: TRBD1 (6 bases). Germline lookup yields CDR1 DFQATT and CDR2 SNEGSKA (reference sequence). The CDR3 is made up of 17 amino acids. The CDR3 DNA is TGCAGTGCTGGAGATCTAAAAAGTCGGACAGAGCCTTACGAGCGGTACTTC. It specifies CSAGDLKSRTEPYERYF.

The V gene is TRBV20-1, the J gene TRBJ2-1; 9 nucleotides match TRBD2. This CDR3 spans 14 amino acids. The ends lost 6 bases at V and 9 bases at J; junction bases unmatched: 12. Germline CDR1 reads DFQATT; CDR2 reads SNEGSKA (reference sequence). CDR3 DNA sequence: TGCAGTGCCCCGGGCGCTAGCGGGGTTGGTGAGCAGTTCTTC. Translation: CSAPGASGVGEQFF.

Only a few counts were recorded for this clonotype. V gene TRBV4-1 combines with J gene TRBJ2-4; 7 bases are a match to TRBD1. The junction had 16 bases not matched to a gene; V was cut back by 5 bases and J by 9 bases. Germline loops: CDR1 MGHRA, CDR2 YSYEKL. The CDR3 sequence is 16 residues long. The CDR3 sequence: CASSAHTTGRPGIQYF. CDR3 in DNA: TGCGCCAGCAGCGCACACACGACAGGGCGGCCGGGCATTCAGTACTTC.